Included here is one T cell receptor beta chain sequence, with context. Additional DNA sequences in this sample encode the identical CDR3. In Seattle, patients joined the study during active infection and were tracked longitudinally. The sample comes from a study of blood T cell repertoires in COVID-19. Whole-study context: The United States, Italy and Spain were the sources of the acute and convalescent COVID-19 samples. PBMCs, B-cell-depleted T cells, or T cells were the source of the cDNA or gDNA that made up the material.

V was trimmed by 4 bases and J by 1 base, leaving 7 bases between them. The CDR3 loop spans 12 amino acids. Germline CDR1 and CDR2: SQVTM and ANQGSEA. In the authors' workflow: Reference gene primer amplification yielded estimated nucleated cell counts. TCRdb's table, derived via immunoSEQ multiplex PCR, lists solely in-frame clones and lacks some. The V and J calls and clone size were taken over from that table, and D and trimming were inferred from the DNA. Here the sample spans approximately 500,000 clones, approximately 91% being singletons. This clonotype originated in a woman aged 50 to 60 with COVID-19, enrolled during active disease. The chain carries TRBV29-1 and TRBJ1-1, with D uncertain. The sample comprised peripheral blood. The CDR3 protein is CSVASTNTEAFF. In nucleotides, the CDR3 is TGCAGCGTTGCGTCTACGAACACTGAAGCTTTCTTT.